This T cell receptor (beta chain) was recorded in a study of response to subunit inactivated influenza vaccine. General study findings and limits: The authors proposed limited new T cell recruitment per seasonal influenza vaccination.

TCRdb independently ran MiXCR on the RT-PCR reads; one entry per CDR3 protein. The sample lists a few hundred thousand distinct CDR3 sequences, approximately 21% occurring once. Remarks on this clonotype: Its target is unknown.

CDR3 length: 16 amino acids. CDR1 and CDR2 (germline): LGHNA, YSLEER. Between the trimmed V and J ends, which lost 2 bases and 6 bases, there was a span of 19 bases. The sample in question was PBMCs from blood, obtained roughly 20 months after vaccination. This clonotype originated in a man between 45 and 75 years old who received an inactivated influenza vaccine. J is TRBJ1-2 and V is TRBV4-3; possible D gene TRBD1, 5 bases. The DNA for the CDR3 is TGCGCCAGCAGCCAAACCTCGGGAAGGGGAGGTAATGGCTACACCTTC. It is translated as CASSQTSGRGGNGYTF.